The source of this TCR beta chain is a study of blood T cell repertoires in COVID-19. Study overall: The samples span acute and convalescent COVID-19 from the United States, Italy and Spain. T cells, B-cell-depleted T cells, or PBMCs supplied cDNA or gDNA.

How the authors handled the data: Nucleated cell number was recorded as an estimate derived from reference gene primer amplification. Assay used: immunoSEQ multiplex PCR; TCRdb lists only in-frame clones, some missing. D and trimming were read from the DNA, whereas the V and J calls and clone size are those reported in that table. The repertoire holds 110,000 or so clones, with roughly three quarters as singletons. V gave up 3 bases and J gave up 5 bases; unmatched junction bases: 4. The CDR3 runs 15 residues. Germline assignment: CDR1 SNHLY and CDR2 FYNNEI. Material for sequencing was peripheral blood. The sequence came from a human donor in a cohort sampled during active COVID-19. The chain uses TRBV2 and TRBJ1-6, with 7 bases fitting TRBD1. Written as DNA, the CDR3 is TGTGCCAGCAGTGATGGGACAGCCGATAATTCACCCCTCCACTTT. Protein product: CASSDGTADNSPLHF.